This TCR beta chain was sequenced for a study of T cell clonotyping in hematopoietic cell transplantation. Per the germline V gene, CDR1 is SQVTM and CDR2 is ANQGSEA. This CDR3 has 16 amino acids. Trimming took 2 bases from V and 0 from J; bases not matched to a gene: 6. The repertoire was sequenced with immunoSEQ multiplex PCR; TCRdb's copy has only in-frame clones and lacks some. The table has approximately 4,300 clones, 85% to 95% seen once. Study-wide results and caveats: Cells were unsorted, so CD4 and CD8 contributions were not separated. Pathologically expanded recipient clonotypes increased progressively from day 30 to day 180 as diversity fell. Few recipient clonotypes overlapped donors; over 95% were de novo at given depth.

Blood collection times were about day -28 and days 30, 100, 180 posttransplant. Notes on this clone: Its antigen is not known.

V gene TRBV29-1 combines with J gene TRBJ2-3, with 9 bases lining up with TRBD2. Sample: PBMCs, taken 30 days after allogeneic stem cell transplant. The source is a male patient aged 45-60 years who had an allogeneic stem cell transplant from a related donor, so the T cells may come from the graft donor. Some clones in this sample may be carry-over from other donors' samples. CDR3 region: CSVEPWTSESTDTQYF. The DNA for the CDR3 is TGCAGCGTTGAACCCTGGACTAGCGAAAGCACAGATACGCAGTATTTT.